Many counts were recorded for the clone carrying this T cell receptor beta chain. What it binds is not known. The germline V gene encodes CDR1 SGHAT and CDR2 FQNNGV. CDR3 size: 16 residues. Trimming pared 1 base from V and 6 bases from J, leaving 16 bases between. MiXCR was run by TCRdb on the reads, yielding one entry per CDR3 protein. This repertoire shows about 78,000 distinct CDR3 sequences, roughly 37% found once; its top ten account for 90% to 95%. The record originates from a study of T cell repertoires in cytomegalovirus infection. Whole-study context: Recently identified HLA-C-restricted and well-studied HLA-B-restricted CMV epitopes were used. Both CMV infection and a matching HLA type were indicated by public TCR beta signatures. Overall study results and limits: Accumulated public TCR beta family frequency recognized individuals carrying CMV together with the relevant HLA. The ex vivo response showed dominance by HLA-C-restricted CMV-specific TCR beta clonotypes.

This clonotype originated in a human donor in good health (CMV status not recorded). Some clones in this sample may be carry-over from other donors' samples. This specimen consisted of CD8+ T cells from cultured PBMCs, obtained from culture after CMV antigen stimulation. The chain links TRBV11-2 to TRBJ2-1; D unresolved. In DNA form, the CDR3 reads TGTGCCAGCAGCTTAGCCACACCCGAAAACTTCAATGAGCAGTTCTTC. This sequence encodes CASSLATPENFNEQFF.